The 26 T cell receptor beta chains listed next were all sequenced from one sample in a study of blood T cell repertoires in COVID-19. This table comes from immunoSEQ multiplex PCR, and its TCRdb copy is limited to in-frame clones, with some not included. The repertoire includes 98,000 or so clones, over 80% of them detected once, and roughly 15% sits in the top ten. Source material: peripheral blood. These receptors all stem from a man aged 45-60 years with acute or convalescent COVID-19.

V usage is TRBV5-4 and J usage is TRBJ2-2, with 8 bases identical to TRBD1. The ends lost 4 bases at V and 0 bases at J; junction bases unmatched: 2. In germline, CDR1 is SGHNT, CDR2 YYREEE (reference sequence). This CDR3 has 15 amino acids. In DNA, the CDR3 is TGTGCCAGCAGCCCAGGGGGCACGAACACCGGGGAGCTGTTTTTT. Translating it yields CASSPGGTNTGELFF.

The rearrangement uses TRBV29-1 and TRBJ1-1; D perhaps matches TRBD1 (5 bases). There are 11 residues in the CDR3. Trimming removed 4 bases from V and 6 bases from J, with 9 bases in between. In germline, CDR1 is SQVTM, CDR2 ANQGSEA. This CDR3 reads CSVVRGSEAFF. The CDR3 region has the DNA TGCAGCGTTGTAAGGGGATCTGAAGCTTTCTTT.

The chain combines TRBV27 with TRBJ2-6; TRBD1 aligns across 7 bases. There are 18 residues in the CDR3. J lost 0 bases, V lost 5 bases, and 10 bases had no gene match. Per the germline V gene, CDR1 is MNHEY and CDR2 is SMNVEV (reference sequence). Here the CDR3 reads CASSTGTVKYSGANVLTF. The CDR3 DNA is TGTGCCAGCAGTACCGGGACAGTGAAGTACTCTGGGGCCAACGTCCTGACTTTC. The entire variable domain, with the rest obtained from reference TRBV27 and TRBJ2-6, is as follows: EAQVTQNPRYLITVTGKKLTVTCSQNMNHEYMSWYRQDPGLGLRQIYYSMNVEVTDKGDVPEGYKVSRKEKRNFPLILESPSPNQTSLYFCASSTGTVKYSGANVLTFGAGSRLTVL.

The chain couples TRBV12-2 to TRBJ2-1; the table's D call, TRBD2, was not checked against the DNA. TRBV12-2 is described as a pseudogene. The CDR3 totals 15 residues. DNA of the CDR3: TGTGCAAGTCGCTTAGGGGGTGTGGGAGGGCCGGAGCAGTTCTTC. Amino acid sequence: CASRLGGVGGPEQFF.

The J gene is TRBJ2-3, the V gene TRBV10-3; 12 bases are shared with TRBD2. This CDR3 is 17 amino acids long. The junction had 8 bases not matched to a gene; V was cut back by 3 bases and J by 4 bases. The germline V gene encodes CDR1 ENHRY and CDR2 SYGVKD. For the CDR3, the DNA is TGTGCCATCAGTGAATATTCTAGCGGGAGGGCCTCAGATACGCAGTATTTT. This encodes CAISEYSSGRASDTQYF.

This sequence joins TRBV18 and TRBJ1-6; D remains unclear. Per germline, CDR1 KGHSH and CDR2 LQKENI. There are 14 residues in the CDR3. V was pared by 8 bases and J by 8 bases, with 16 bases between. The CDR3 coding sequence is TGTGCCAGCGCAAAGGCGGGGAAAGATTCACCCCTCCACTTT. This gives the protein CASAKAGKDSPLHF.

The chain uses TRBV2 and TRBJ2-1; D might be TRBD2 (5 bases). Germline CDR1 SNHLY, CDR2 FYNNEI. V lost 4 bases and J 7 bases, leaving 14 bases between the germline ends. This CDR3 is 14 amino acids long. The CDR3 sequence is CASSADYLTNEQFF. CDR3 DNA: TGTGCCAGCAGTGCAGACTACCTTACGAATGAGCAGTTCTTC.

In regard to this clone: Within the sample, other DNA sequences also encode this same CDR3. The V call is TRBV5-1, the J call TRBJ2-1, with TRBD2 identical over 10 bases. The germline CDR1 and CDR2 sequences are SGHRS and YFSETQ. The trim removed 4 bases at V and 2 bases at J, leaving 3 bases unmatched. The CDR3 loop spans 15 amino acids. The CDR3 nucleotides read TGCGCCAGCAGCCCAGGACTAGCGGCCTACAATGAGCAGTTCTTC. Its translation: CASSPGLAAYNEQFF.

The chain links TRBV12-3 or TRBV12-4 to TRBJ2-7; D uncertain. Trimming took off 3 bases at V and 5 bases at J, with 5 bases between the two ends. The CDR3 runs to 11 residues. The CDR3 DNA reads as TGTGCCAGCAGTTTGGCGGACGAGCAGTACTTC. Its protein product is CASSLADEQYF.

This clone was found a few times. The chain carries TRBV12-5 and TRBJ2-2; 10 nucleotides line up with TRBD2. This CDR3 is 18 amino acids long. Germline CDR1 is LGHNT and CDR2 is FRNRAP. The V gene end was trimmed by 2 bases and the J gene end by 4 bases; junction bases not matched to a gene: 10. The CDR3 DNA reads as TGTGCTAGTGGTTTGTTAGCCCCTAGCGGGAGATTCACCGGGGAGCTGTTTTTT. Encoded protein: CASGLLAPSGRFTGELFF.

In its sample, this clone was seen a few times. CDR3 sequence reads: CASSLSGTSGRNEQFF. The CDR3, as DNA: TGTGCCAGCAGCTTGAGCGGGACTAGCGGGAGGAATGAGCAGTTCTTC. The chain has TRBV11-3 and TRBJ2-1; TRBD2 matches at 15 bases. Looked up from germline, CDR1 is SGHNT and CDR2 is YENEEA. The CDR3 consists of 16 residues. Trimming removed 3 bases from V and 7 bases from J; junction bases left unmatched: 4.

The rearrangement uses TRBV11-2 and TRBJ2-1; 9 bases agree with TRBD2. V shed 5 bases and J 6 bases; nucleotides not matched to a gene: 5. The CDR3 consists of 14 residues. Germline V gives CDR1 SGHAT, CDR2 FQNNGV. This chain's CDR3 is CASSRAGGGNEQFF. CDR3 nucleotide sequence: TGTGCCAGCAGCCGCGCGGGAGGGGGCAATGAGCAGTTCTTC.

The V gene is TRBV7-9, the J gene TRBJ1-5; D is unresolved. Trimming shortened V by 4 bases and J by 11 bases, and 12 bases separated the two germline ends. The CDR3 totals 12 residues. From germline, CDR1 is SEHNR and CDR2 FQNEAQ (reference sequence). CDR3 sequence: CASSSGWGAQHF. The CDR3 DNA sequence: TGTGCCAGCAGCTCCGGGTGGGGAGCCCAGCATTTT.

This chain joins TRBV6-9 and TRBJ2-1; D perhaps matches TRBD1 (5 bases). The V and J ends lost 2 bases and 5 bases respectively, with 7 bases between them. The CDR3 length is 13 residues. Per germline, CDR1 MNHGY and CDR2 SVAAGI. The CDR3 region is CASSYGAHNEQFF. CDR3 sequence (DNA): TGTGCCAGCAGTTATGGGGCACACAATGAGCAGTTCTTC.

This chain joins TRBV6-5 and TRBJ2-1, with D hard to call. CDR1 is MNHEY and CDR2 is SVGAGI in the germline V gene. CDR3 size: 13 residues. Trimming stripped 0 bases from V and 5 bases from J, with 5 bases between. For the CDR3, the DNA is TGTGCCAGCAGTTACTCGACACACAATGAGCAGTTCTTC. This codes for CASSYSTHNEQFF.

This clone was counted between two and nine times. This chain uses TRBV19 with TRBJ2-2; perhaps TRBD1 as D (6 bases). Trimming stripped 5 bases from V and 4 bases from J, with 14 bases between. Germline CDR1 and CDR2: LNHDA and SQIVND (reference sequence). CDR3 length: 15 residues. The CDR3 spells CASSPPDRSTGELFF. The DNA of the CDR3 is TGTGCCAGTAGTCCCCCCGACAGGTCCACCGGGGAGCTGTTTTTT. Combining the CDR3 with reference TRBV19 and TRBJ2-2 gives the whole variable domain DGGITQSPKYLFRKEGQNVTLSCEQNLNHDAMYWYRQDPGQGLRLIYYSQIVNDFQKGDIAEGYSVSREKKESFPLTVTSAQKNPTAFYLCASSPPDRSTGELFFGEGSRLTVL.

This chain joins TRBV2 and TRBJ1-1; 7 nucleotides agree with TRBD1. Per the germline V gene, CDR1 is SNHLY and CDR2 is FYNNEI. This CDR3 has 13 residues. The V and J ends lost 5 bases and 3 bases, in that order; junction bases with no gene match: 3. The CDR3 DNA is TGTGCCAGCAGTCCTGACAGGGACACTGAAGCTTTCTTT. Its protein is CASSPDRDTEAFF.

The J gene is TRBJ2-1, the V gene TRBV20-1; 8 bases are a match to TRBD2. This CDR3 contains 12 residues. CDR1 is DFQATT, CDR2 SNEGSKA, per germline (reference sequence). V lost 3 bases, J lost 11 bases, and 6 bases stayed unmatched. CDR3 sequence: CSASPGLGKQFF. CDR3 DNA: TGCAGTGCTAGTCCGGGACTAGGCAAGCAGTTCTTC.

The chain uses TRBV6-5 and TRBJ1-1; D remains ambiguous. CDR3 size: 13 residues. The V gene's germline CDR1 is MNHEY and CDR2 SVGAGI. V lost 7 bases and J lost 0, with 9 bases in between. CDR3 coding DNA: TGTGCCAGCACAGGCGTCATGAACACTGAAGCTTTCTTT. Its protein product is CASTGVMNTEAFF.

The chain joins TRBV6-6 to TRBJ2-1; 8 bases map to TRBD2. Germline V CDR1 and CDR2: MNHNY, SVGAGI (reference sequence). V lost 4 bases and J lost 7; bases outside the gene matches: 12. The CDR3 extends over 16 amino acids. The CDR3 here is CASSSPRAGAGNEQFF. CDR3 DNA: TGTGCCAGCAGTTCCCCCCGAGCGGGAGCGGGGAATGAGCAGTTCTTC.

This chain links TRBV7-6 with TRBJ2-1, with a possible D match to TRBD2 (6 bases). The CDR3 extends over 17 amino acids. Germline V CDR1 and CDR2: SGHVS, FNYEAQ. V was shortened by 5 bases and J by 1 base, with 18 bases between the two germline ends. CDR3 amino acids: CASSHPGGEASYNEQFF. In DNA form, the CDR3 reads TGTGCCAGCAGCCACCCCGGAGGGGAGGCTTCCTACAATGAGCAGTTCTTC.

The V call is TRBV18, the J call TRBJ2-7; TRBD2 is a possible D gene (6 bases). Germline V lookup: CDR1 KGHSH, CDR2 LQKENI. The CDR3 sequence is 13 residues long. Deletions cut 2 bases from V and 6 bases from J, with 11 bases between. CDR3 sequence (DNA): TGTGCCAGCTCACCATACGGGACTCTCGAGCAGTACTTC. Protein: CASSPYGTLEQYF.

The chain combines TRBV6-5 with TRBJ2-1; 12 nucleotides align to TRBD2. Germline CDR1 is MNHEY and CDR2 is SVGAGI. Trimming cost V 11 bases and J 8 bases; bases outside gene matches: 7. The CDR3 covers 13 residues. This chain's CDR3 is CAGALAGGYEQFF. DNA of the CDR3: TGTGCCGGAGCTCTAGCGGGAGGGTATGAGCAGTTCTTC.

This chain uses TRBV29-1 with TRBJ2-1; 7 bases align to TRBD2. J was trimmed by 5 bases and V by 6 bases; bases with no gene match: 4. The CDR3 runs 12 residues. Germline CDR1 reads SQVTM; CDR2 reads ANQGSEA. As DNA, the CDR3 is TGCAGCGTCCTCACTAGCGACAATGAGCAGTTCTTC. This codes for CSVLTSDNEQFF.

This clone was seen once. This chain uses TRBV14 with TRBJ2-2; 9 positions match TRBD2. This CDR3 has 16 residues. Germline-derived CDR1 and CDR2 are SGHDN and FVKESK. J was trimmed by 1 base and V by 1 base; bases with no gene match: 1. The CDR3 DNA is TGTGCCAGCAGCCAAGGACTAGCGGAGAACACCGGGGAGCTGTTTTTT. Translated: CASSQGLAENTGELFF.

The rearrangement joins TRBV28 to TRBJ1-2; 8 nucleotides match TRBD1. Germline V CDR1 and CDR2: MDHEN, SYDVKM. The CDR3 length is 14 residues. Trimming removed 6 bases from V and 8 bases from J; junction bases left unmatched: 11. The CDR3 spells CASSPGTGVYGYTF. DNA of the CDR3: TGTGCCAGCAGCCCCGGGACAGGCGTCTACGGCTACACCTTC.